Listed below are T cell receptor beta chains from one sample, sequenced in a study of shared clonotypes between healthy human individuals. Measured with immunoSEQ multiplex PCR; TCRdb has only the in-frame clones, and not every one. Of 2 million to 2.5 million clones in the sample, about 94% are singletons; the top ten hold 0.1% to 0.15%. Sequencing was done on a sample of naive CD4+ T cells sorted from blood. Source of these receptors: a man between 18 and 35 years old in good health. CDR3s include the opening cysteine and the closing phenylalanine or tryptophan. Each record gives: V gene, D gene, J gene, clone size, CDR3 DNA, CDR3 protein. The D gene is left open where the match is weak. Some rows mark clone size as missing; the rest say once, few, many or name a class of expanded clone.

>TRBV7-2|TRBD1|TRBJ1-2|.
TGTGCCAGCAGCCTCGTAGGGGGCGCCCTCTATGGCTACACCTTC
CASSLVGGALYGYTF
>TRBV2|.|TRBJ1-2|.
TGTGCCAGCAGTCGCACAGGGCTTAACTATGGCTACACCTTC
CASSRTGLNYGYTF
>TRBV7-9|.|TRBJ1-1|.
TGTGCCAGCAGCTTACTTCACACAGGTGAAGCTTTCTTT
CASSLLHTGEAFF
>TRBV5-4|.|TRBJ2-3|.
TGTGCCAGCAGCCCTCAATGGACGGGGACTAGCACAGATACGCAGTATTTT
CASSPQWTGTSTDTQYF
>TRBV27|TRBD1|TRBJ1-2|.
TGTGCCAGCAGCCTGAGGGCAGGGGGCGCGGGCATGTCAGGCTACACCTTC
CASSLRAGGAGMSGYTF
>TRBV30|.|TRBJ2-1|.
TGTGCCTGGAAAAACCCCCGCTTGTTTGAGCAGTTCTTC
CAWKNPRLFEQFF
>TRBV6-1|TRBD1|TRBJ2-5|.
TGTGCCAGCAGTGGACAGGGTAGTAGGGAGACCCAGTACTTC
CASSGQGSRETQYF
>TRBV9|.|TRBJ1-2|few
TGTGCCAGCAGCGTAAACTATGGCTACACCTTC
CASSVNYGYTF
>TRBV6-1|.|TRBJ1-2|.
TGTGCCAGCAGTGAAAGGGGGGGCTATGGCTACACCTTC
CASSERGGYGYTF
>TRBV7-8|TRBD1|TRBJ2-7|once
TGTGCCAGCAGCAAAAGGGACAGCACCTACGAGCAGTACTTC
CASSKRDSTYEQYF
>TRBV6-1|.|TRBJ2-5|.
TGTGCCAGCAGTGAAAACAGTGGAAGCCAAGAGACCCAGTACTTC
CASSENSGSQETQYF
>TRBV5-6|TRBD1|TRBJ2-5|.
TGTGCCAGCAGCTTGTCGGCCGGGACAGGGGGTTCGGAGACCCAGTACTTC
CASSLSAGTGGSETQYF
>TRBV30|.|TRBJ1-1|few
TGTGCCTGGAGACCAGGGCAGAGAGCTTTCTTT
CAWRPGQRAFF
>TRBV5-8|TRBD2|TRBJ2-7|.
TGTGCCAGCAACGGACTAGCGGGATCCTACGAGCAGTACTTC
CASNGLAGSYEQYF
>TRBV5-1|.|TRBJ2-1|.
TGCACCAGCAGCCTCGGTGGAGGCGGGCGGGGTTACAATGAGCAGTTCTTC
CTSSLGGGGRGYNEQFF
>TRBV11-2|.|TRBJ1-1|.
TGTGCCAGCAGCTTAGCAGACAGTCAAATCACTGAAGCTTTCTTT
CASSLADSQITEAFF
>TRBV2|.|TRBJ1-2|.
TGTGCCAGCAGTGAAGAGGGGACGGCAAATGGGGGCTACACCTTC
CASSEEGTANGGYTF
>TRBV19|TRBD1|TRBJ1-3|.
TGTGCCAGTACCTCACAGGGGGCAGGTTACACCATATATTTT
CASTSQGAGYTIYF
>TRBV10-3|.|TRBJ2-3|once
TGTGCCATCAGTGAGGGACAGACAAGCACAGATACGCAGTATTTT
CAISEGQTSTDTQYF
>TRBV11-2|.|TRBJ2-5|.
TGTGCCAGCAGCTTAGTCGGCAGGGGTCAAGGAGAGACCCAGTACTTC
CASSLVGRGQGETQYF
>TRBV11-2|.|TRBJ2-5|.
TGTGCCAGCAGCACCAACAGGGAGTTGCAGACCCAGTACTTC
CASSTNRELQTQYF
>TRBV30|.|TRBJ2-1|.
TGTGCCTGGTCCGGGAACAATGAGCAGTTCTTC
CAWSGNNEQFF
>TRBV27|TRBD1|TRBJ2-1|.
TGTGCCAGCACTCGACAGGGGGCACTCTACAATGAGCAGTTCTTC
CASTRQGALYNEQFF
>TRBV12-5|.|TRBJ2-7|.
TGTGCTAGTGGTGAAGACAGCTATGGCAGCTCCTACGAGCAGTACTTC
CASGEDSYGSSYEQYF
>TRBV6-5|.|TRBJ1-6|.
TGTGCCACCTCGGACTGGAGATATAATTCACCCCTCCACTTT
CATSDWRYNSPLHF
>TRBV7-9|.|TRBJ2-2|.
TGTGCCAGCAGCTCCGGGACGGTGAACACCGGGGAGCTGTTTTTT
CASSSGTVNTGELFF
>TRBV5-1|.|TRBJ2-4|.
TGCGCCAGCAGCCGGGACGGAAAAAACATTCAGTACTTC
CASSRDGKNIQYF
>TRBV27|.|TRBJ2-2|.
TGTGCCAGCAGTAGGACTCGCGCGGACGGGGAGCTGTTTTTT
CASSRTRADGELFF
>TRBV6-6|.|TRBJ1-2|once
TGTGCCAGCTTTCTACAGGGTCGGCTCGGCTACACCTTC
CASFLQGRLGYTF
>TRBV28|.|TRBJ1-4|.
TGTGCCAGCAGTCCGACAGGCCACAATGAAAAACTGTTTTTT
CASSPTGHNEKLFF
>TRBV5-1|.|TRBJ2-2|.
TGCGCCAGCAGCTTCGAGTCTGCGAACACCGGGGAGCTGTTTTTT
CASSFESANTGELFF
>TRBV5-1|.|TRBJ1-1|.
TGCGCCAGCAGCCTGCAGCTGGTGAACACTGAAGCTTTCTTT
CASSLQLVNTEAFF
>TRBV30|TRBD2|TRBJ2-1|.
TGTGCCTGGAGGCTTAGCGGGGGTCTCAATGAGCAGTTCTTC
CAWRLSGGLNEQFF
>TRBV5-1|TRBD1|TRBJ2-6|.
TGCGCCAGCAGCTTAGGACAGGGTAGCTCTGGGGCCAACGTCCTGACTTTC
CASSLGQGSSGANVLTF
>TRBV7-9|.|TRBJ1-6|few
TGTGCCAGCAGCTTAGATACCTATAATTCACCCCTCCACTTT
CASSLDTYNSPLHF
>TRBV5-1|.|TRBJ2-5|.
TGCGCCAGCAGCTATGGACAGCTTCAAGAGACCCAGTACTTC
CASSYGQLQETQYF
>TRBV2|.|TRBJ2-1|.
TGTGCCAGCAGTGAAGCTTGGAGGGACAATGAGCAGTTCTTC
CASSEAWRDNEQFF
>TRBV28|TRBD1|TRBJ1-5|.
TGTGCCAGTCAGGGGGGCAATCAGCCCCAGCATTTT
CASQGGNQPQHF